A single sample gave rise to the 2 T cell receptor beta chains below, sequenced in a study of blood T cell repertoires in COVID-19. The table came from immunoSEQ multiplex PCR; TCRdb's copy has only in-frame clones and leaves some out. Among 390,000 or so clones listed, 85% to 90% were seen once. Sequences were obtained from PBMCs or T cells enriched from blood (not recorded which). Receptor source: a man aged 18 to 30 who had recovered from COVID-19.

The J gene is TRBJ1-2, the V gene TRBV6-2 or TRBV6-3; 7 bases are a match to TRBD1. Germline V gives CDR1 MNHEY, CDR2 SVGEGT. Trimming at V came to 6 bases and at J to 0 bases, leaving 4 bases not matched to a gene. CDR3 length equals 14 residues. CDR3 sequence (DNA): TGTGCCAGCAGCGGGACAGACACTAACTATGGCTACACCTTC. Protein product: CASSGTDTNYGYTF.

The chain combines TRBV3-1 (or the pseudogene TRBV3-2) with TRBJ1-6, with D perhaps TRBD1 (5 bases). Germline V gives CDR1 LGHDT, CDR2 YNNKEL (reference sequence). The CDR3 sequence is 16 residues long. V was shortened by 4 bases and J by 8 bases, with 18 bases between the two germline ends. The CDR3 reads CASSLSPGFVDSPLHF. CDR3 bases: TGTGCCAGCAGCCTCAGCCCAGGGTTTGTTGATTCACCCCTCCACTTT.